The 29 T cell receptor beta chains below were found in one sample sequenced in a study of OX40 agonist ivuxolimab in advanced cancers. Repertoires were generated with immunoSEQ multiplex PCR, while TCRdb's copy carries only in-frame clones and drops some. The table lists 60,000 to 85,000 clones, roughly 94% of them singletons, with just over 20% in the top ten. Here the sequenced sample was CD4+ or CD8+ T cells sorted from blood, taken in a trial of the OX40 agonist ivuxolimab. The receptors were sampled from an adult with an advanced solid tumor such as melanoma, head and neck, liver or kidney cancer.

The CDR3 region is CASSNGQGGQETQYF. CDR3 bases: TGCGCCAGCAGCAACGGACAGGGGGGACAAGAGACCCAGTACTTC. The chain carries TRBV4-3 and TRBJ2-5; 10 positions agree with TRBD1. CDR1 LGHNA and CDR2 YSLEER come from the germline V gene. The trim removed 5 bases at V and 2 bases at J, leaving 5 bases unmatched. The CDR3 consists of 15 residues.

The chain recombines TRBV4-3 with TRBJ1-2, with TRBD1 as a possible D gene (5 bases). This CDR3 comprises 15 residues. Trimming removed 0 bases at V and 2 bases at J, with 10 bases between. From germline, CDR1 is LGHNA and CDR2 YSLEER. CDR3 loop: CASSQDLGDNYGYTF. As DNA, the CDR3 is TGCGCCAGCAGCCAAGATTTGGGGGACAACTATGGCTACACCTTC.

The genes are TRBV7-9 and TRBJ1-1; unclear D gene. The CDR3 sequence is 13 residues long. V was pared by 4 bases and J by 5 bases, with 11 bases between. The germline V gene has CDR1 SEHNR and CDR2 FQNEAQ (reference sequence). The chain's CDR3 is CASSSGLETEAFF. In nucleotides, the CDR3 is TGTGCCAGCAGCTCTGGACTCGAGACTGAAGCTTTCTTT.

V gene TRBV27 combines with J gene TRBJ2-1; D is unclear. CDR1 MNHEY and CDR2 SMNVEV come from the germline V gene (reference sequence). Trimming took 3 bases from V and 12 from J, leaving 21 bases between them. The CDR3 sequence is 15 residues long. The CDR3 region has the DNA TGTGCCAGCAGTTTCAACAGTAAGGCCATGACGGGGCAGTTCTTC. Amino acid sequence: CASSFNSKAMTGQFF.

V is TRBV5-6 and J is TRBJ1-6; D call uncertain. Trimming took 4 bases from V and 0 from J, leaving 11 bases between them. CDR1 and CDR2 (germline): SGHDT, YYEEEE. The CDR3 loop spans 16 amino acids. The CDR3 nucleotides are TGTGCCAGCAGCCCGTGGGCGAGCTCCTATAATTCACCCCTCCACTTT. It translates to CASSPWASSYNSPLHF.

V gene TRBV29-1 combines with J gene TRBJ1-2, with 8 bases that match TRBD1. Germline loops: CDR1 SQVTM, CDR2 ANQGSEA. Trimming removed 0 bases from V and 8 bases from J; junction bases left unmatched: 14. The CDR3 runs to 16 residues. In DNA form, the CDR3 reads TGCAGCGTTGAAGATCTTAGTCCCCAGGGGGCGCAGGGCTACACCTTC. Its translation: CSVEDLSPQGAQGYTF.

The chain recombines TRBV27 with TRBJ1-2; D unresolved. Trimming removed 4 bases from V and 2 bases from J, with 8 bases in between. CDR3 length: 13 amino acids. Germline V CDR1 and CDR2: MNHEY, SMNVEV (reference sequence). CDR3 in amino acids: CASSWAVNYGYTF. The CDR3 coding sequence is TGTGCCAGCAGTTGGGCGGTAAACTATGGCTACACCTTC.

The chain is built from TRBV7-2 and TRBJ2-3, with D unresolved. Trimming took off 3 bases at V and 2 bases at J, with 9 bases between the two ends. This CDR3 comprises 14 residues. Per germline, CDR1 SGHTA and CDR2 FQGNSA. Written as DNA, the CDR3 is TGTGCCAGCAGCTTTGGCAGACTCACAGATACGCAGTATTTT. Its protein product is CASSFGRLTDTQYF.

This chain joins TRBV19 and TRBJ1-3, with D unresolved. CDR1 is LNHDA, CDR2 SQIVND, per germline (reference sequence). V lost 5 bases to trimming and J lost 2 bases, with 7 bases between them. This CDR3 has 13 amino acids. In nucleotides, the CDR3 is TGTGCCAGTAGTCCCCGGACTGGAAACACCATATATTTT. Its protein product is CASSPRTGNTIYF.

This sequence joins TRBV28 and TRBJ2-1; D gene ambiguous. The CDR3 length is 15 residues. Germline loops: CDR1 MDHEN, CDR2 SYDVKM. V was cut by 4 bases and J by 0 bases, with 10 bases left in between. The CDR3 nucleotides read TGTGCCAGCAGTTCGATTAAGAGCTCCTACAATGAGCAGTTCTTC. Protein: CASSSIKSSYNEQFF. Variable domain in full (rest from reference TRBV28 and TRBJ2-1): DVKVTQSSRYLVKRTGEKVFLECVQDMDHENMFWYRQDPGLGLRLIYFSYDVKMKEKGDIPEGYSVSREKKERFSLILESASTNQTSMYLCASSSIKSSYNEQFFGPGTRLTVL.

The chain couples TRBV27 to TRBJ1-5; maybe TRBD1 (6 bases). Trimming took off 2 bases at V and 9 bases at J, with 14 bases between the two ends. This CDR3 has 14 residues. Per germline, CDR1 MNHEY and CDR2 SMNVEV (reference sequence). The DNA of the CDR3 is TGTGCCAGCAGTTTAGACCCCAGGGGAGGGCCCCAGCATTTT. Its translation: CASSLDPRGGPQHF.

This sequence joins TRBV14 and TRBJ2-1; TRBD2 agrees at 10 bases. CDR3 size: 17 residues. Trimming cost V 5 bases and J 6 bases; bases outside gene matches: 13. The germline V gene has CDR1 SGHDN and CDR2 FVKESK. The CDR3 DNA reads as TGTGCCAGCAGCAAAGGGCCTAGCGGGAGCTTGGCCAATGAGCAGTTCTTC. This encodes CASSKGPSGSLANEQFF.

This chain uses TRBV27 with TRBJ2-3, with 9 bases identical to TRBD1. Germline V lookup: CDR1 MNHEY, CDR2 SMNVEV (reference sequence). The CDR3 consists of 14 residues. Germline trimming cut 4 bases from V and 4 bases from J; bases unmatched to any gene: 3. CDR3 nucleotides: TGTGCCAGCAGTTCGGGACAGGGATCAGATACGCAGTATTTT. It is translated as CASSSGQGSDTQYF.

V usage is TRBV19 and J usage is TRBJ1-5; D may be TRBD1 (5 bases). CDR3 length: 15 amino acids. Per the germline V gene, CDR1 is LNHDA and CDR2 is SQIVND (reference sequence). Trimming pared 0 bases from V and 2 bases from J, leaving 8 bases between. Written as DNA, the CDR3 is TGTGCCAGTAGTATAGAGTTGGGGGGCAATCAGCCCCAGCATTTT. This sequence encodes CASSIELGGNQPQHF.

This clone appeared once. Lacking the conserved final phenylalanine or tryptophan, this CDR3 likely reflects a read error. This chain joins TRBV5-1 and TRBJ2-7, with a tentative D call TRBD1 (6 bases). V was cut by 2 bases and J by 1 base, with 10 bases left in between. CDR1 and CDR2 (germline): SGHRS, YFSETQ. CDR3 length equals 14 residues. The CDR3 here is CASSFHRESYEQYL. The CDR3 DNA follows: TGCGCCAGCAGCTTCCACAGGGAGTCCTACGAGCAGTACCTC.

The V gene is TRBV29-1, the J gene TRBJ2-5; maybe TRBD2 (5 bases). Trimming took 0 bases from V and 4 from J, leaving 12 bases between them. Per the germline V gene, CDR1 is SQVTM and CDR2 is ANQGSEA. This CDR3 is 14 amino acids long. CDR3 nucleotide sequence: TGCAGCGTTGAAGAGCCACTAGATTCAGAGACCCAGTACTTC. Protein sequence: CSVEEPLDSETQYF.

J is TRBJ2-1 and V is TRBV6-5, with D unclear. This CDR3 has 14 amino acids. Trimming left V 2 bases short and J 1 base short, with 6 bases between. Germline CDR1 and CDR2: MNHEY and SVGAGI. CDR3 region: CASSYGGSYNEQFF. The CDR3, as DNA: TGTGCCAGCAGTTACGGTGGGTCCTACAATGAGCAGTTCTTC.

The chain employs TRBV5-6 and TRBJ1-6; no definite D call. The CDR3 loop spans 14 amino acids. Germline CDR1 reads SGHDT; CDR2 reads YYEEEE. V was shortened by 2 bases and J by 6 bases, with 9 bases between the two germline ends. Here the CDR3 DNA reads TGTGCCAGCAGCTTCCCCGGGTTTAATTCACCCCTCCACTTT. As protein: CASSFPGFNSPLHF.

The V gene is TRBV4-1, the J gene TRBJ1-2; perhaps TRBD1 as D (5 bases). The CDR3 has 12 amino acids. CDR1 is MGHRA, CDR2 YSYEKL, per germline. The germline V and J ends were trimmed by 4 bases and 8 bases, with 11 bases remaining between them. CDR3 region: CASSRAGYGYTF. The CDR3 region has the DNA TGCGCCAGCAGCCGTGCAGGGTACGGCTACACCTTC.

The chain combines TRBV2 with TRBJ2-3; TRBD2 aligns across 8 bases. Trimming at V came to 10 bases and at J to 5 bases, leaving 11 bases not matched to a gene. CDR1 and CDR2 from the germline V gene are SNHLY and FYNNEI. The CDR3 extends over 14 amino acids. The CDR3 nucleotides read TGTGCCAACCCAGCGGGGGCGAGGTTAGATACGCAGTATTTT. Translating gives CANPAGARLDTQYF.

The genes are TRBV28 and TRBJ2-1, with D unclear. Deletions cut 5 bases from V and 0 bases from J, with 17 bases between. This CDR3 is 17 amino acids long. CDR1 and CDR2 from the germline V gene are MDHEN and SYDVKM. For the CDR3, the DNA is TGTGCCAGCAGTCCCTCTCATTCTCACGGCTCCTACAATGAGCAGTTCTTC. It specifies CASSPSHSHGSYNEQFF.

The rearrangement uses TRBV12-5 and TRBJ1-4, with a weak D call TRBD1 (6 bases). V dropped 1 base and J dropped 3 bases, with 18 bases sitting between them. CDR1 LGHNT and CDR2 FRNRAP come from the germline V gene. This CDR3 contains 18 residues. The CDR3 reads CASGLDHTGREANEKLFF. The CDR3 DNA is TGTGCTAGTGGTTTGGACCACACAGGGAGGGAGGCTAATGAAAAACTGTTTTTT. Using reference TRBV12-5 and TRBJ1-4 for the parts outside the CDR3, the full variable domain is DARVTQTPRHKVTEMGQEVTMRCQPILGHNTVFWYRQTMMQGLELLAYFRNRAPLDDSGMPKDRFSAEMPDATLATLKIQPSEPRDSAVYFCASGLDHTGREANEKLFFGSGTQLSVL.

The chain is built from TRBV29-1 and TRBJ2-7; 7 bases fit TRBD1. The CDR3 totals 15 residues. CDR1 SQVTM and CDR2 ANQGSEA come from the germline V gene. V shed 0 bases and J 2 bases; nucleotides not matched to a gene: 7. CDR3 nucleotide sequence: TGCAGCGTTGAAGACCGGGACAGCTACCCCTACGAGCAGTACTTC. As protein: CSVEDRDSYPYEQYF.

This chain uses TRBV9 with TRBJ2-1; no definite D call. Between the trimmed V and J ends, which lost 0 bases and 5 bases, there was a span of 9 bases. This CDR3 is built from 14 residues. The germline V gene encodes CDR1 SGDLS and CDR2 YYNGEE. The CDR3, as DNA: TGTGCCAGCAGCGTAGATAGAGTAGACAATGAGCAGTTCTTC. It is translated as CASSVDRVDNEQFF.

The rearrangement links TRBV9 to TRBJ1-2; D uncertain. The CDR3 loop spans 15 amino acids. Germline lookup yields CDR1 SGDLS and CDR2 YYNGEE. Trimming left V 0 bases short and J 4 bases short, with 13 bases between. DNA for the CDR3: TGTGCCAGCAGCGTAGCCGGAGGCGGGAGCTATGGCTACACCTTC. It is translated as CASSVAGGGSYGYTF.

This chain joins TRBV7-9 and TRBJ1-2, with unresolved D. CDR3 length: 13 amino acids. Germline CDR1 and CDR2: SEHNR and FQNEAQ (reference sequence). V dropped 1 base and J dropped 5 bases, with 8 bases sitting between them. CDR3 in amino acids: CASSLGEYYGYTF. The CDR3 coding sequence is TGTGCCAGCAGCTTAGGGGAGTATTATGGCTACACCTTC.

The chain recombines TRBV6-5 with TRBJ1-1; TRBD1 aligns across 9 bases. Trimming removed 6 bases from V and 4 bases from J; junction bases left unmatched: 6. The germline V gene encodes CDR1 MNHEY and CDR2 SVGAGI. The CDR3 is 14 amino acids. The CDR3 sequence is CASRQTGGFTEAFF. The CDR3 DNA reads as TGTGCCAGCAGACAGACAGGGGGATTCACTGAAGCTTTCTTT.

The V and J genes are TRBV4-3 and TRBJ1-1; D ambiguous. The CDR3 is made up of 14 amino acids. The germline V gene has CDR1 LGHNA and CDR2 YSLEER. Trimming stripped 2 bases from V and 5 bases from J, with 12 bases between. The CDR3 nucleotides read TGCGCCAGCAGCCAACTGGGTGGCGATACTGAAGCTTTCTTT. Its translation: CASSQLGGDTEAFF.

In its sample, this clone was seen once. This chain links TRBV5-4 with TRBJ2-7; TRBD2 aligns across 9 bases. The V gene's germline CDR1 is SGHNT and CDR2 YYREEE (reference sequence). This CDR3 has 14 residues. J gave up 2 bases and V 5 bases, and 5 bases lay outside the gene matches. CDR3 sequence: CASRFSGGPYEQYF. DNA for the CDR3: TGTGCCAGCAGATTTAGCGGGGGCCCCTACGAGCAGTACTTC.